This TCR beta chain came from a study of blood T cell repertoires in COVID-19 (dated by TCRdb to 2018 to 2021). Study-level background: The collaborator samples originated in the United States, Italy and Spain and spanned the acute and convalescent phases of COVID-19. The prospective study material was composed of cDNA or gDNA derived from T cells, B-cell-depleted T cells, or PBMCs. Deeply sampled blood TCRbeta repertoires from subjects exposed to, actively infected with, or recovered from COVID-19 were included in the dataset. The repertoires were released in a freely available public database intended as a resource for research on the immune response to SARS-CoV-2. The samples were drawn from two sources: the first 160 participants of the ongoing ImmuneRACE study, and 1,254 subjects contributed by 6 global collaborators. A de-identified subject ID, COVID-19 status, age in years and sex were almost always included in the sample metadata. Where available, HLA class I and class II types were obtained from metadata supplied by the sample provider rather than from assay-based typing. General conclusions and limits of the study: The quantity of clinical and demographic metadata differed by source and by participant and was supplied without curation.

Reading the germline V gene gives CDR1 KGHSH and CDR2 LQKENI. V drops 6 bases and J drops 0 bases, leaving 17 bases in between. The CDR3 sequence holds 17 residues, the cysteine and phenylalanine included. This entry keeps only the CDR3 DNA: 51 bases, framed from base 1. TCRbeta CDR3 regions were amplified from genomic DNA using the immunoSEQ Assay, a bias-controlled multiplex PCR. The authors processed their data as follows. Within the assay, amplification of reference gene primers was used to estimate how many nucleated cells each sample contained. To quantify the absolute abundance of each unique TCRbeta CDR3 rearrangement, sequence reads were collapsed and filtered. For each sample, productive Simpson clonality was calculated by taking the square root of Simpson's diversity index across productive rearrangements. The immuneACCESS repertoire file appears here via TCRdb, limited to in-frame rearrangements. These files lack a portion of the clones; in checked studies, under half of the deficit traces to unresolved V genes, and the cause of the others is not known. V, J and clone size reflect that table, while D and trimming were determined from the DNA. Counted in this sample were more than 50,000 clones; approximately 85% of them appeared once. The top ten clones comprise roughly 18% of the sample.

Comment on this clone: The antigen it binds to is not known. No much larger clone is present one base from it, and per-base qualities are unavailable.

Whole blood was collected in K2EDTA tubes by collaborating institutions according to the institutions' own protocols. For TCRbeta analysis, collaborator samples were shipped as frozen whole blood, as isolated PBMCs, or as DNA extracted from either sample type. The sequencing input was peripheral blood. The source of this sequence is a human donor in a cohort sampled during active COVID-19. The sequence links TRBV18 to TRBJ2-2; matching of 6 bases hints at TRBD2 as the D gene. The bases read TGTGCCAGCTCCTCCGGGACCGGGAGCGCGAACACCGGGGAGCTGTTTTTT. This yields the protein CASSSGTGSANTGELFF.